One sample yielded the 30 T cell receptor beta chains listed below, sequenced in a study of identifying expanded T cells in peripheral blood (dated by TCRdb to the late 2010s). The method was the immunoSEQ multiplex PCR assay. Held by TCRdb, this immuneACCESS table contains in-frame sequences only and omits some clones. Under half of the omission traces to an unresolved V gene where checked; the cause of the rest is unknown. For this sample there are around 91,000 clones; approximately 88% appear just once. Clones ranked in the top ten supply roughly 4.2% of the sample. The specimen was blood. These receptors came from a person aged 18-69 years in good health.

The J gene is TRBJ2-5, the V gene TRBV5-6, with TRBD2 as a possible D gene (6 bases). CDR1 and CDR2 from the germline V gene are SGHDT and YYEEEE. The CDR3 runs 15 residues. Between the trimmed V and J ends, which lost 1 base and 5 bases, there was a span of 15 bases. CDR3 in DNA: TGTGCCAGCAGCTTGAAAGTGCTGAGCGGGGAGACCCAGTACTTC. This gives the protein CASSLKVLSGETQYF.

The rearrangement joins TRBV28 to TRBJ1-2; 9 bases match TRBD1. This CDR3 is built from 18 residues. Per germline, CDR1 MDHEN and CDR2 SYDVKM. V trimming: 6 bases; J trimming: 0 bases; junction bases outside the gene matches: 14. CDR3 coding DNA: TGTGCCAGCAGCCCCTCGGGACAGGGCCAAGACCCTAACTATGGCTACACCTTC. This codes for CASSPSGQGQDPNYGYTF.

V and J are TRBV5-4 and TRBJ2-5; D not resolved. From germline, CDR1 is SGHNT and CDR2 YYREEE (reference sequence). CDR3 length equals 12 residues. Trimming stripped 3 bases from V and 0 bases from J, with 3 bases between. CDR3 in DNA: TGTGCCAGCAGCTGGGACCAAGAGACCCAGTACTTC. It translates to CASSWDQETQYF.

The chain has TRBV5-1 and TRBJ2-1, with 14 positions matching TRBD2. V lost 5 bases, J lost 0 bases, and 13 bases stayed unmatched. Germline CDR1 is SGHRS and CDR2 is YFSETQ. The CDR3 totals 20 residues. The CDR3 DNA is TGCGCCAGCAGGCCCGGACTAGCGGGAGGTTGGGGAAGCTCCTACAATGAGCAGTTCTTC. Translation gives CASRPGLAGGWGSSYNEQFF.

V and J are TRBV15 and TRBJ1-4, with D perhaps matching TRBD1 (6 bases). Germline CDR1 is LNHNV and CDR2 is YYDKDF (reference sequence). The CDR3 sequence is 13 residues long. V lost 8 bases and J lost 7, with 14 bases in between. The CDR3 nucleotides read TGTGCCACCGCCAGGGGATCGGGTGAAAAACTGTTTTTT. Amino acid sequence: CATARGSGEKLFF.

The CDR3 protein is CASSSQGTSTDTQYF. CDR3 sequence (DNA): TGTGCCAGCAGCTCCCAGGGGACTAGCACAGATACGCAGTATTTT. V gene TRBV11-2 combines with J gene TRBJ2-3; D tentatively fits TRBD1 or TRBD2 (6 bases each). V lost 4 bases to trimming and J lost 0 bases, with 11 bases between them. This CDR3 has 15 amino acids. Germline assignment: CDR1 SGHAT and CDR2 FQNNGV.

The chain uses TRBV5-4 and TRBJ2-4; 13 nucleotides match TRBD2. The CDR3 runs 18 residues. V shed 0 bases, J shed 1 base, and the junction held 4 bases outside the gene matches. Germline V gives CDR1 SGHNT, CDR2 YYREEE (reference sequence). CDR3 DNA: TGTGCCAGCAGCTTGGCGGGACTAGCGGGACATGCCAAAAACATTCAGTACTTC. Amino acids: CASSLAGLAGHAKNIQYF. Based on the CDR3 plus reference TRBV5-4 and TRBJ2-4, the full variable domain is ETGVTQSPTHLIKTRGQQVTLRCSSQSGHNTVSWYQQALGQGPQFIFQYYREEENGRGNFPPRFSGLQFPNYSSELNVNALELDDSALYLCASSLAGLAGHAKNIQYFGAGTRLSVL.

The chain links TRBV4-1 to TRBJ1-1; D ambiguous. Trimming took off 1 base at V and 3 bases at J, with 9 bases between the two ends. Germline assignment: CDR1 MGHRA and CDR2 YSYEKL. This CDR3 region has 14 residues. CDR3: CASSQGISYTEAFF. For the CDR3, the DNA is TGCGCCAGCAGCCAAGGGATTAGTTACACTGAAGCTTTCTTT.

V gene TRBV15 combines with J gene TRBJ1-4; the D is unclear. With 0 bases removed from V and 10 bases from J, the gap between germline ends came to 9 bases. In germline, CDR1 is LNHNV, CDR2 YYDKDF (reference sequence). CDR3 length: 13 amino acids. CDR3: CATSRERVGKLFF. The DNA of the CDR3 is TGTGCCACCAGCAGAGAACGGGTTGGAAAACTGTTTTTT.

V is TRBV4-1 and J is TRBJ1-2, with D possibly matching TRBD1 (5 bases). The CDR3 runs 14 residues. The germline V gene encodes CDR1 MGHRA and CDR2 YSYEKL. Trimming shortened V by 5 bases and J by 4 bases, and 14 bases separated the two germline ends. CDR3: CASSVGTETYGYTF. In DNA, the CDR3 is TGCGCCAGCAGCGTCGGGACCGAAACCTATGGCTACACCTTC.

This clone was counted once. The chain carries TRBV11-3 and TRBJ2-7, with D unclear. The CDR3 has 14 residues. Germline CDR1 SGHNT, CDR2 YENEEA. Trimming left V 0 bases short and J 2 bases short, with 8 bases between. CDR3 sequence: CASSLEHGTYEQYF. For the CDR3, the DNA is TGTGCCAGCAGCTTAGAGCACGGCACCTACGAGCAGTACTTC. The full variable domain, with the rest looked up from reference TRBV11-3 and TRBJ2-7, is EAGVVQSPRYKIIEKKQPVAFWCNPISGHNTLYWYLQNLGQGPELLIRYENEEAVDDSQLPKDRFSAERLKGVDSTLKIQPAELGDSAVYLCASSLEHGTYEQYFGPGTRLTVT.

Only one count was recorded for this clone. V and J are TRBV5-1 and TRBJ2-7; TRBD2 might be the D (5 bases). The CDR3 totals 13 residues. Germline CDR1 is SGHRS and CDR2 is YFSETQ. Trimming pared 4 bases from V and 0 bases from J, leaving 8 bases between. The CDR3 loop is CASSVGSSYEQYF. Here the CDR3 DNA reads TGCGCCAGCAGCGTAGGGAGCTCCTACGAGCAGTACTTC.

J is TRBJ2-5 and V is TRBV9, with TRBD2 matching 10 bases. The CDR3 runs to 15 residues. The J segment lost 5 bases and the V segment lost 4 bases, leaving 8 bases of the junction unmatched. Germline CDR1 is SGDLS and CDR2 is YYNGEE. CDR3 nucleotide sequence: TGTGCCAGCAGCAATATAGCGGGAGGCTTGGAGACCCAGTACTTC. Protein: CASSNIAGGLETQYF.

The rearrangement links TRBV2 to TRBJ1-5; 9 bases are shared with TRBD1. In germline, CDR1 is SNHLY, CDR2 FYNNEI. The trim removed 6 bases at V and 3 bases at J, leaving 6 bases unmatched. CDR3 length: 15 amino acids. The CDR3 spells CASRLDRGNNQPQHF. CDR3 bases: TGTGCCAGCAGATTAGACAGGGGGAACAATCAGCCCCAGCATTTT.

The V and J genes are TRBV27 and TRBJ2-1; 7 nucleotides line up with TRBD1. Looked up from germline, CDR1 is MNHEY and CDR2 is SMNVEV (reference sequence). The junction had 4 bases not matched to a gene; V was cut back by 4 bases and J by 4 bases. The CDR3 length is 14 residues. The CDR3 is CASSYPGQYNEQFF. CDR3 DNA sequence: TGTGCCAGCAGTTACCCGGGACAGTACAATGAGCAGTTCTTC.

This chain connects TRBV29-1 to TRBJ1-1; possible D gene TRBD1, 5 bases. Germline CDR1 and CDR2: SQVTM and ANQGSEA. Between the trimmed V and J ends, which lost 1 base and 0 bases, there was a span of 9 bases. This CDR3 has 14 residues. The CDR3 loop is CSVEGQLLNTEAFF. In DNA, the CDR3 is TGCAGCGTTGAAGGACAGCTACTGAACACTGAAGCTTTCTTT.

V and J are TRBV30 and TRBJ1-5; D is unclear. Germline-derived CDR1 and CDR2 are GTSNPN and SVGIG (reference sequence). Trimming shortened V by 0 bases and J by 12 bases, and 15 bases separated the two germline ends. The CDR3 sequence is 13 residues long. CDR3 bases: TGTGCCTGGAGTGTTTTAGGAACTGAGATCCAGCATTTT. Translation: CAWSVLGTEIQHF. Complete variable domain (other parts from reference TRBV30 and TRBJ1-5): SQTIHQWPATLVQPVGSPLSLECTVEGTSNPNLYWYRQAAGRGLQLLFYSVGIGQISSEVPQNLSASRPQDRQFILSSKKLLLSDSGFYLCAWSVLGTEIQHFGDGTRLSIL.

In DNA form, the CDR3 reads TGCGCCAGCAGCTCCGGGGGCCTTAGGGTTGGTTACAATGAGCAGTTCTTC. This gives the protein CASSSGGLRVGYNEQFF. The V and J genes are TRBV5-1 and TRBJ2-1; the D gene could be TRBD1 or TRBD2 (6 bases each). Germline V gene data show CDR1 as SGHRS and CDR2 as YFSETQ. V was pared by 3 bases and J by 4 bases, with 20 bases between. This CDR3 has 17 residues. Complete variable domain (other parts from reference TRBV5-1 and TRBJ2-1): KAGVTQTPRYLIKTRGQQVTLSCSPISGHRSVSWYQQTPGQGLQFLFEYFSETQRNKGNFPGRFSGRQFSNSRSEMNVSTLELGDSALYLCASSSGGLRVGYNEQFFGPGTRLTVL.

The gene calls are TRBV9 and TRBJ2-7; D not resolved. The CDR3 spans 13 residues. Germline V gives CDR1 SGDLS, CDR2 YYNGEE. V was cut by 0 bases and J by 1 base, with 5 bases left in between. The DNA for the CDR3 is TGTGCCAGCAGCGTAGACGGTTCCTACGAGCAGTACTTC. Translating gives CASSVDGSYEQYF.

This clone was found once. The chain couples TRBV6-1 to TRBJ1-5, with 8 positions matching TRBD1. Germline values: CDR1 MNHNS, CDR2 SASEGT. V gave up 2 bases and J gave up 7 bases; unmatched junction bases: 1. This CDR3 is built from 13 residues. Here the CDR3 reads CASSERQGQPQHF. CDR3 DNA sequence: TGTGCCAGCAGTGAACGACAGGGGCAGCCCCAGCATTTT.

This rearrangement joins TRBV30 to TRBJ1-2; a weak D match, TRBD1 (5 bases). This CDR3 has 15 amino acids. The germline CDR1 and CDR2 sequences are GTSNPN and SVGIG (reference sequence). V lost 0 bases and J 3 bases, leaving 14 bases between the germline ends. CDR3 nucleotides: TGTGCCTGGAGTGTAGGGACCCCGGCCGACTATGGCTACACCTTC. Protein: CAWSVGTPADYGYTF.

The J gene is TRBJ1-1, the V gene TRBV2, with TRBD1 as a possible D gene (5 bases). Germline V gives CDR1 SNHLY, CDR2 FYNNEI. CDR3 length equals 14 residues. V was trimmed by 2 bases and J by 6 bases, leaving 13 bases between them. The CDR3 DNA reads TGTGCCAGCAGTGAACAGGGCCCGAGTTCTGAAGCTTTCTTT. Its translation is CASSEQGPSSEAFF.

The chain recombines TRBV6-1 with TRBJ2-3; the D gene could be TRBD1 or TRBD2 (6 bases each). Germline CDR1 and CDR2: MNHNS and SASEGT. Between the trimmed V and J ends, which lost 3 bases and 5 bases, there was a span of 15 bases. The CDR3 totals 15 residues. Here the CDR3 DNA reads TGTGCCAGCAGTGACTCACTAGGGGGGATAGATACGCAGTATTTT. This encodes CASSDSLGGIDTQYF.

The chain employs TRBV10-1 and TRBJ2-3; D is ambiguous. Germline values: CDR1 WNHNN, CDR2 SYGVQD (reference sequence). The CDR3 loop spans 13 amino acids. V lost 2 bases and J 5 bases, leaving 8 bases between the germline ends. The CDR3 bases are TGCGCCAGCAGTGAGAGAAGAATAGATACGCAGTATTTT. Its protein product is CASSERRIDTQYF.

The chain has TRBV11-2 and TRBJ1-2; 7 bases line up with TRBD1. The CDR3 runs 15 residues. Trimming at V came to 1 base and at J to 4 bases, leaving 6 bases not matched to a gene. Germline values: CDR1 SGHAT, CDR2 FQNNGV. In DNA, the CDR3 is TGTGCCAGCAGCTTAGGGGCAGGGGGTAGCTATGGCTACACCTTC. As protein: CASSLGAGGSYGYTF.

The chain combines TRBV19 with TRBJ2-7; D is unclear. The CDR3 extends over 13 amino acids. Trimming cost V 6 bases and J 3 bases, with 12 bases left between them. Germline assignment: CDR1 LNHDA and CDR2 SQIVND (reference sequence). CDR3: CASSPEVSYEQYF. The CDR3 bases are TGTGCCAGTAGCCCCGAGGTGAGCTACGAGCAGTACTTC. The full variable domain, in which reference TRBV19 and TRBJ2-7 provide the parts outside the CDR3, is DGGITQSPKYLFRKEGQNVTLSCEQNLNHDAMYWYRQDPGQGLRLIYYSQIVNDFQKGDIAEGYSVSREKKESFPLTVTSAQKNPTAFYLCASSPEVSYEQYFGPGTRLTVT.

The CDR3 DNA reads TGTGCCAGCAGTTTATCGGTAGGGCGGAACGAAAAACTGTTTTTT. This gives the protein CASSLSVGRNEKLFF. The V gene is TRBV27, the J gene TRBJ1-4, with D uncertain. Trimming took 0 bases from V and 8 from J, leaving 13 bases between them. CDR1 and CDR2 from the germline V gene are MNHEY and SMNVEV (reference sequence). The CDR3 extends over 15 amino acids.

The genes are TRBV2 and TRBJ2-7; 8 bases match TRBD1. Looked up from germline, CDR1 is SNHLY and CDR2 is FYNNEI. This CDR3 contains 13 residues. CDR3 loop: CARPGQDDYEQYF. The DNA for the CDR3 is TGTGCGCGACCGGGACAGGACGACTACGAGCAGTACTTC.

The CDR3 nucleotides are TGTGCCAGCAGTGGTCCGTACTCCTACGAGCAGTACTTC. It is translated as CASSGPYSYEQYF. V is TRBV6-1 and J is TRBJ2-7; D is unclear. CDR1 and CDR2 from the germline V gene are MNHNS and SASEGT. The CDR3 runs to 13 residues. Trimming left V 4 bases short and J 0 bases short, with 7 bases between.

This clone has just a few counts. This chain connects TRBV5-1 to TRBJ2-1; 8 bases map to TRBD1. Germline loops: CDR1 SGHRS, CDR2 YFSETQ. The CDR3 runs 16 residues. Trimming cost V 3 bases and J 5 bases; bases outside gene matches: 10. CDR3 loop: CASSSSGGGSHNEQFF. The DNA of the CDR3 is TGCGCCAGCAGCTCCTCAGGGGGCGGGTCACACAATGAGCAGTTCTTC. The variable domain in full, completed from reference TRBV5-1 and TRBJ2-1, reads KAGVTQTPRYLIKTRGQQVTLSCSPISGHRSVSWYQQTPGQGLQFLFEYFSETQRNKGNFPGRFSGRQFSNSRSEMNVSTLELGDSALYLCASSSSGGGSHNEQFFGPGTRLTVL.